A selection of T cell receptor beta chains follows, all from one sample in a study of blood T cell repertoires in COVID-19. Some clones are missing from TCRdb's copy, which holds only in-frame ones; the method was immunoSEQ multiplex PCR. The top ten clones hold 1.7% of a sample with about 280,000 clones, about 90% of them seen once. Input material: PBMCs or T cells enriched from blood (not recorded which). The receptors here all came from a woman aged 18-29 years with acute COVID-19. CDR3s include the opening cysteine and the closing phenylalanine or tryptophan. The D gene is left open where the match is weak.

NA,TRBV11-3,TRBJ2-2,CASSLRGSVTGELFF
NA,TRBV19,TRBJ2-1,CASSWGGISSYNEQFF
NA,TRBV11-1,TRBJ1-1,CASSLSGRSEAFF
TRBD2,TRBV3-1/TRBV3-2,TRBJ2-7,CASSYTSGPSYEQYF
NA,TRBV9,TRBJ1-6,CASGGGMNNSPLHF
TRBD1,TRBV7-2,TRBJ1-5,CASSIDRGNQPQHF
NA,TRBV7-8,TRBJ1-2,CASSLQRGTLGYTF
NA,TRBV5-5,TRBJ1-1,CASRLTGGTEAFF
NA,TRBV21-1,TRBJ1-3,CASSSRTSGTGASKRSGNTIYF
TRBD1,TRBV11-2,TRBJ1-6,CASSSRQGYNSPLHF
TRBD1,TRBV28,TRBJ1-2,CASSIRGRRGYTF
NA,TRBV14,TRBJ1-2,CASSPRTGYYGYTF
NA,TRBV7-9,TRBJ2-3,CASSLGLYTDTQYF
NA,TRBV18,TRBJ2-2,CASSPGQGGNTGELFF
NA,TRBV2,TRBJ1-6,CASSTLNSPLHF
TRBD2,TRBV3-1/TRBV3-2,TRBJ2-1,CASSHSRTSGRAYNEQFF
NA,TRBV20-1,TRBJ2-1,CSADRMNEQFF
TRBD2,TRBV11-2,TRBJ2-1,CASSYREKTSGRRGNEQFF
NA,TRBV18,TRBJ2-7,CASSPSGATSYEQYF
TRBD1,TRBV7-2,TRBJ2-7,CASSLGQALGQYF
TRBD2,TRBV25-1,TRBJ2-7,CASSFSGRTYEQYF
TRBD1,TRBV10-3,TRBJ1-6,CAISEDRANSPLHF
NA,TRBV23-1,TRBJ2-7,CASRPPVRSYEQYF
TRBD1,TRBV7-8,TRBJ1-4,CASSPLTGAQEKLFF
TRBD1,TRBV19,TRBJ2-7,CASSPGRQGASEQYF
NA,TRBV5-8,TRBJ1-4,CASSPGRVANEKLFF
NA,TRBV18,TRBJ1-3,CASSPQGKGNTIYF
NA,TRBV6-2/TRBV6-3,TRBJ2-3,CASRRTGVDTQYF
NA,TRBV3-1/TRBV3-2,TRBJ2-1,CASSPQGGYYNEQFF
TRBD2,TRBV29-1,TRBJ2-7,CSARGGVAGEQYEQYF
TRBD1,TRBV5-6,TRBJ1-1,CASKQGGTEAFF
NA,TRBV5-4,TRBJ2-7,CASSLQQGYEQYF
TRBD2,TRBV5-1,TRBJ2-2,CASSRQSSGRHGELFF
TRBD1,TRBV5-1,TRBJ1-2,CASSLSGQGDYGYTF
TRBD1,TRBV19,TRBJ2-7,CASSKTGYGENEQYF
NA,TRBV28,TRBJ2-5,CASSGLTQETQYF
NA,TRBV7-6,TRBJ2-3,CASSAIRVRTDTQYF